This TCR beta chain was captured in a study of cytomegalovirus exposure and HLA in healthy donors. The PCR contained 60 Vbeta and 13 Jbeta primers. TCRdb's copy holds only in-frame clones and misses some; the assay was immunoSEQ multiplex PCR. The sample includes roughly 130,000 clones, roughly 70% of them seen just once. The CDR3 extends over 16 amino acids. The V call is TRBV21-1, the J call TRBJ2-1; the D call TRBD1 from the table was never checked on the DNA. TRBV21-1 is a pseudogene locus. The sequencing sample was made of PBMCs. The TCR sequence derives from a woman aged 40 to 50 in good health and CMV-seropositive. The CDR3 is CASSAYAGGRYNEQFF. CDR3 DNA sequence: TGTGCCAGCAGCGCGTATGCAGGGGGGCGGTACAATGAGCAGTTCTTC.